One sample yielded the 27 T cell receptor beta chains listed below, sequenced in a study of T cell changes during pregnancy in multiple sclerosis. The assay was immunoSEQ multiplex PCR, and TCRdb's table has in-frame clones only and misses some. The profile shows about 64,000 clones, almost 97% of them singletons. This material consisted of CD8+ T cells from peripheral blood mononuclear cells, taken after pregnancy. The receptors were sampled from a female donor with multiple sclerosis, enrolled in a pregnancy study.

The chain combines TRBV4-1 with TRBJ2-7; D might be TRBD2 (6 bases). V was cut by 0 bases and J by 1 base, with 13 bases left in between. This CDR3 contains 16 residues. Germline loops: CDR1 MGHRA, CDR2 YSYEKL. The CDR3 protein is CASSQEESGGSYEQYF. The CDR3 DNA is TGCGCCAGCAGCCAAGAGGAGTCCGGGGGTTCCTACGAGCAGTACTTC.

A single count supports this clone. The chain carries TRBV2 and TRBJ2-1; weak D call: TRBD1 (5 bases). Germline V gives CDR1 SNHLY, CDR2 FYNNEI. V was pared by 8 bases and J by 8 bases, with 19 bases between. The CDR3 is 14 residues long. CDR3 in amino acids: CASGQGVTRHEQFF. The CDR3 DNA follows: TGTGCCAGCGGTCAGGGCGTGACACGGCATGAGCAGTTCTTC.

This rearrangement joins TRBV7-2 to TRBJ2-1; 12 bases line up with TRBD2. Trimming removed 4 bases from V and 5 bases from J; junction bases left unmatched: 3. Germline V gene lookup returns CDR1 SGHTA and CDR2 FQGNSA. This CDR3 spans 15 amino acids. The CDR3 reads CASSSTSGRDNEQFF. The CDR3 bases are TGTGCCAGCAGCTCGACTAGCGGGAGAGACAATGAGCAGTTCTTC.

Comment on this clone: The identical CDR3 is also encoded by other nucleotide sequences in the sample. The chain has TRBV29-1 and TRBJ1-2, with D perhaps matching TRBD1 (6 bases). The V gene lost 5 bases and the J gene lost 3 bases, with 7 bases spanning the gap. The CDR3 is made up of 11 amino acids. Germline assignment: CDR1 SQVTM and CDR2 ANQGSEA. The DNA for the CDR3 is TGCAGCGTTCGGACAGACTATGGCTACACCTTC. Amino acid sequence: CSVRTDYGYTF. The whole variable domain, filled in from reference TRBV29-1 and TRBJ1-2, reads SAVISQKPSRDICQRGTSLTIQCQVDSQVTMMFWYRQQPGQSLTLIATANQGSEATYESGFVIDKFPISRPNLTFSTLTVSNMSPEDSSIYLCSVRTDYGYTFGSGTRLTVV.

This CDR3 reads CASSIGGSGELFF. As DNA, the CDR3 is TGTGCCAGTAGTATCGGGGGGTCCGGGGAGCTGTTTTTT. V usage is TRBV19 and J usage is TRBJ2-2, with TRBD2 identical over 7 bases. Germline CDR1 and CDR2: LNHDA and SQIVND (reference sequence). The CDR3 length is 13 residues. V lost 3 bases, J lost 6 bases, and 1 base stayed unmatched.

This rearrangement joins TRBV9 to TRBJ2-7, with D unresolved. The CDR3 is 14 residues long. Trimming left V 0 bases short and J 0 bases short, with 7 bases between. CDR1 and CDR2 (germline): SGDLS, YYNGEE. This CDR3 is CASSVAELSYEQYF. The CDR3 DNA reads TGTGCCAGCAGCGTAGCCGAACTCTCCTACGAGCAGTACTTC.

The chain carries TRBV20-1 and TRBJ2-1; tentative D call: TRBD2 (6 bases). The V gene lost 2 bases and the J gene lost 8 bases, with 7 bases spanning the gap. The germline V gene encodes CDR1 DFQATT and CDR2 SNEGSKA (reference sequence). The CDR3 loop spans 11 amino acids. The chain's CDR3 is CSARSGDEQFF. CDR3 nucleotides: TGCAGTGCTAGATCGGGGGATGAGCAGTTCTTC.

V gene TRBV1 combines with J gene TRBJ2-7; TRBD2 is the table's D call, not checked against the DNA. TRBV1 is listed as a pseudogene. This CDR3 is 18 amino acids long. The CDR3 DNA reads TGCACCAGCAGCCAAACCAATGGGGTTAGCGGGAGTTGGTACGAGCAGTACTTC. Amino acids: CTSSQTNGVSGSWYEQYF.

The gene calls are TRBV28 and TRBJ1-2, with 8 bases identical to TRBD1. The length of the CDR3 is 15 residues. Trimming removed 4 bases from V and 2 bases from J; junction bases left unmatched: 6. Per the germline V gene, CDR1 is MDHEN and CDR2 is SYDVKM. The CDR3 DNA sequence: TGTGCCAGCAGTTCCCGGACAGGGCGAAACTATGGCTACACCTTC. This gives the protein CASSSRTGRNYGYTF.

This clone has a single count. This sequence joins TRBV28 and TRBJ1-5; no clear D gene. Germline assignment: CDR1 MDHEN and CDR2 SYDVKM. This CDR3 contains 15 residues. Trimming took 5 bases from V and 4 from J, leaving 15 bases between them. The CDR3 region has the DNA TGTGCCAGCAGTCCCCGTTGGGAGGGTAATCAGCCCCAGCATTTT. Translation: CASSPRWEGNQPQHF. Full variable domain (outside the CDR3, taken from reference TRBV28 and TRBJ1-5): DVKVTQSSRYLVKRTGEKVFLECVQDMDHENMFWYRQDPGLGLRLIYFSYDVKMKEKGDIPEGYSVSREKKERFSLILESASTNQTSMYLCASSPRWEGNQPQHFGDGTRLSIL.

The CDR3 coding sequence is TGTGCCAGCTCACCACGGGACTTAGTCGGCGAGACCCAGTACTTC. Its translation: CASSPRDLVGETQYF. The V and J genes are TRBV18 and TRBJ2-5, with TRBD2 as a possible D gene (6 bases). Germline V gene data show CDR1 as KGHSH and CDR2 as LQKENI. Deletions cut 1 base from V and 5 bases from J, with 14 bases between. The CDR3 covers 15 residues.

The V call is TRBV6-5, the J call TRBJ1-2; TRBD1 aligns across 9 bases. The CDR3 totals 13 residues. V dropped 6 bases and J dropped 4; count of bases not matched to a gene: 3. Germline V gene lookup returns CDR1 MNHEY and CDR2 SVGAGI. The CDR3: CASSLQGAYGYTF. CDR3 sequence (DNA): TGTGCCAGCAGCCTACAGGGGGCCTATGGCTACACCTTC.

The chain couples TRBV27 to TRBJ2-3; the D gene is possibly TRBD2 (5 bases). The CDR3 consists of 15 residues. The germline V gene encodes CDR1 MNHEY and CDR2 SMNVEV (reference sequence). Deletions cut 4 bases from V and 5 bases from J, with 16 bases between. The CDR3 DNA sequence: TGTGCCAGCAGTTCAAGAGCGCTTCGGGGAGATACGCAGTATTTT. Translating gives CASSSRALRGDTQYF.

J is TRBJ1-3 and V is TRBV7-9; D not resolved. This CDR3 has 15 residues. The V gene lost 4 bases and the J gene lost 0 bases, with 10 bases spanning the gap. Germline V gives CDR1 SEHNR, CDR2 FQNEAQ (reference sequence). CDR3 sequence: CASSYDILSGNTIYF. CDR3 bases: TGTGCCAGCAGCTATGACATCCTCTCTGGAAACACCATATATTTT.

Here the CDR3 DNA reads TGTGCCAGCACCCTAACCTACGAGCAGTACTTC. Protein: CASTLTYEQYF. V gene TRBV9 combines with J gene TRBJ2-7; no reliable D call. V was clipped by 6 bases and J by 2 bases, with 6 bases between them. Germline CDR1 reads SGDLS; CDR2 reads YYNGEE. This CDR3 is 11 amino acids long.

This chain links TRBV9 with TRBJ2-7; TRBD2 matches 8 bases. The CDR3 is made up of 14 amino acids. Germline V CDR1 and CDR2: SGDLS, YYNGEE. The V segment lost 4 bases and the J segment 4 bases; nucleotides outside the gene matches: 7. The CDR3 loop is CASSQSGSVYEQYF. The CDR3 coding sequence is TGTGCCAGCAGCCAAAGCGGGAGTGTATACGAGCAGTACTTC. Full variable domain (missing parts from reference TRBV9 and TRBJ2-7): DSGVTQTPKHLITATGQRVTLRCSPRSGDLSVYWYQQSLDQGLQFLIQYYNGEERAKGNILERFSAQQFPDLHSELNLSSLELGDSALYFCASSQSGSVYEQYFGPGTRLTVT.

This rearrangement joins TRBV7-2 to TRBJ2-1, with TRBD2 matching over 9 bases. The length of the CDR3 is 15 residues. Losses at the gene ends were 5 bases for V and 6 bases for J; bases not matched to a gene: 8. Germline assignment: CDR1 SGHTA and CDR2 FQGNSA. The CDR3, as DNA: TGTGCCAGCAGCCCAATAGCGGGAGTCTTCAATGAGCAGTTCTTC. It encodes CASSPIAGVFNEQFF.

On this clone: Germline is not matched at one junction end, which may reflect a read error. The V call is TRBV7-7, the J call TRBJ2-5, with 11 nucleotides matching TRBD2. Germline CDR1 SSHAT, CDR2 FNYEAQ (reference sequence). This CDR3 is 13 amino acids long. The CDR3 is CASKGLAEETQYF. DNA of the CDR3: TGTGCTAGCAAGGGACTAGCGGAAGAGACCCAGTACTTC. The full variable domain, its missing parts supplied by reference TRBV7-7 and TRBJ2-5, is GAGVSQSPRYKVTKRGQDVTLRCDPISSHATLYWYQQALGQGPEFLTYFNYEAQPDKSGLPSDRFSAERPEGSISTLTIQRTEQRDSAMYRCASKGLAEETQYFGPGTRLLVL.

This sequence joins TRBV7-9 and TRBJ2-5; D is unclear. The CDR3 is 16 residues long. Trimming took off 6 bases at V and 4 bases at J, with 21 bases between the two ends. Germline values: CDR1 SEHNR, CDR2 FQNEAQ (reference sequence). In DNA, the CDR3 is TGTGCCAGCAGTTCTACTTGGGCCCTTCAGAGAGAGACCCAGTACTTC. It encodes CASSSTWALQRETQYF.

The chain has TRBV10-3 and TRBJ1-5; 9 bases agree with TRBD1. V shed 4 bases, J shed 5 bases, and the junction held 3 bases outside the gene matches. The CDR3 consists of 14 residues. Germline-derived CDR1 and CDR2 are ENHRY and SYGVKD. Here the CDR3 DNA reads TGTGCCATCAGTGGGGACAGGGATTATCAGCCCCAGCATTTT. It is translated as CAISGDRDYQPQHF.

The chain couples TRBV7-9 to TRBJ2-7; perhaps TRBD2 as D (6 bases). Germline V gene data show CDR1 as SEHNR and CDR2 as FQNEAQ (reference sequence). This CDR3 region has 13 residues. Trimming cost V 3 bases and J 5 bases, with 11 bases left between them. The CDR3 DNA sequence: TGTGCCAGCAGCTTTTTCGGGAGTGACGAGCAGTACTTC. Translated, it gives CASSFFGSDEQYF. The entire variable domain, with the rest obtained from reference TRBV7-9 and TRBJ2-7, is as follows: DTGVSQNPRHKITKRGQNVTFRCDPISEHNRLYWYRQTLGQGPEFLTYFQNEAQLEKSRLLSDRFSAERPKGSFSTLEIQRTEQGDSAMYLCASSFFGSDEQYFGPGTRLTVT.

The CDR3 DNA sequence: TGTGCCAGTACTGCGCTAAACACCGGGGAGCTGTTTTTT. Translation gives CASTALNTGELFF. The chain combines TRBV19 with TRBJ2-2; no clear D. The V end lost 7 bases, the J end lost 2 bases, and 8 bases lay between the germline ends. The CDR3 consists of 13 residues. Germline V CDR1 and CDR2: LNHDA, SQIVND (reference sequence).

This chain connects TRBV28 to TRBJ1-2; 7 nucleotides agree with TRBD1. The length of the CDR3 is 13 residues. Germline V gene lookup returns CDR1 MDHEN and CDR2 SYDVKM. V gave up 5 bases and J gave up 5 bases; unmatched junction bases: 5. CDR3 in DNA: TGTGCCAGCAGTGCCGGGACAGCATATGGCTACACCTTC. Translation gives CASSAGTAYGYTF.

This clone was detected only a few times. The gene calls are TRBV28 and TRBJ1-5; D uncertain. V was shortened by 3 bases and J by 0 bases, with 6 bases between the two germline ends. The CDR3 sequence is 14 residues long. Germline-derived CDR1 and CDR2 are MDHEN and SYDVKM. This CDR3 is CASSLVGSNQPQHF. CDR3 nucleotides: TGTGCCAGCAGTTTGGTCGGTAGCAATCAGCCCCAGCATTTT.

This chain links TRBV10-3 with TRBJ1-2; TRBD1 aligns across 9 bases. After removal of 8 bases from V and 8 bases from J, the junction contained 6 bases not matched to a gene. The CDR3 contains 12 residues. Germline loops: CDR1 ENHRY, CDR2 SYGVKD. CDR3 residues: CAIGDRAMGYTF. CDR3 DNA sequence: TGTGCCATCGGGGACAGGGCAATGGGCTACACCTTC.

The V gene is TRBV5-1, the J gene TRBJ2-7; 7 positions agree with TRBD1. The CDR3 length is 14 residues. V shed 3 bases and J 2 bases; nucleotides not matched to a gene: 5. Per germline, CDR1 SGHRS and CDR2 YFSETQ. CDR3 in amino acids: CASSWRQGTYEQYF. The CDR3 coding sequence is TGCGCCAGCAGCTGGAGACAGGGTACCTACGAGCAGTACTTC. The whole variable domain, remainder taken from reference TRBV5-1 and TRBJ2-7, is KAGVTQTPRYLIKTRGQQVTLSCSPISGHRSVSWYQQTPGQGLQFLFEYFSETQRNKGNFPGRFSGRQFSNSRSEMNVSTLELGDSALYLCASSWRQGTYEQYFGPGTRLTVT.

This chain joins TRBV4-1 and TRBJ2-7; TRBD1 might be the D (6 bases). The V end lost 1 base, the J end lost 5 bases, and 12 bases lay between the germline ends. The CDR3 sequence is 14 residues long. Germline lookup yields CDR1 MGHRA and CDR2 YSYEKL. The DNA for the CDR3 is TGCGCCAGCAGCCAAGGGGGACAAGGCCACGAGCAGTACTTC. Its protein product is CASSQGGQGHEQYF.